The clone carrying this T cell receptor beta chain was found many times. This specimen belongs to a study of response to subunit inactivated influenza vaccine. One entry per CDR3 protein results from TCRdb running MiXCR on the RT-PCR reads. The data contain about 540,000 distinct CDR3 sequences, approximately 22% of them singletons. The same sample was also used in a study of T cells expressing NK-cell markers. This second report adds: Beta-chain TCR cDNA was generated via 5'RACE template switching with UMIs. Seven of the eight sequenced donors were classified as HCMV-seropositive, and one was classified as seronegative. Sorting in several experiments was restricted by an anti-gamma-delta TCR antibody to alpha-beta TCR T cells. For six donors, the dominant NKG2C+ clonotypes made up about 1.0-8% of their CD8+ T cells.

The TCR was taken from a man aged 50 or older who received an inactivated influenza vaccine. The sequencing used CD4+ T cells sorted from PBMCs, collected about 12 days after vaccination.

Written as DNA, the CDR3 is TGTGCCAGCAGGCGGAACAGGGATTCTGAAGCTTTCTTT. Amino acid sequence: CASRRNRDSEAFF. The rearrangement uses TRBV6-1 and TRBJ1-1, with D tentatively TRBD1 (6 bases). Germline CDR1 MNHNS, CDR2 SASEGT. Trimming stripped 6 bases from V and 6 bases from J, with 14 bases between. The CDR3 totals 13 residues.